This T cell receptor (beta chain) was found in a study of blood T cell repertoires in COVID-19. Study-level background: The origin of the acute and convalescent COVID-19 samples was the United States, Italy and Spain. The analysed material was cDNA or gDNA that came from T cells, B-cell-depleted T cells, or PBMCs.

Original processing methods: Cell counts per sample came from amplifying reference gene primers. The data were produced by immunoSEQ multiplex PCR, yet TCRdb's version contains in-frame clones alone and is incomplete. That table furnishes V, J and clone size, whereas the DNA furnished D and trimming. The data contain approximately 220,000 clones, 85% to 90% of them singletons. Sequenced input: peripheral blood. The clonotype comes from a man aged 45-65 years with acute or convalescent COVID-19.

The CDR3 region has the DNA TGCGCCAGCAGCCAATCGGGGGTCAATGAAAAACTGTTTTTT. Translating gives CASSQSGVNEKLFF. The rearrangement uses TRBV4-1 and TRBJ1-4; tentatively, D is TRBD1 (5 bases). From germline, CDR1 is MGHRA and CDR2 YSYEKL. Trimming shortened V by 2 bases and J by 5 bases, and 9 bases separated the two germline ends. The CDR3 is made up of 14 amino acids.